This T cell receptor beta chain derives from a study of post-analysis software for immune sequencing data. Germline CDR1 is SQVTM and CDR2 is ANQGSEA. The CDR3 is made up of 13 amino acids. The V gene lost 4 bases and the J gene lost 7 bases, with 14 bases spanning the gap. General observations from the study: Patients showed TRBV5-6, TRBV5-1 and TRBV20-1 among four to six TRBV segments more frequent than in controls. Controls significantly exceeded multiple sclerosis patients in normalized Chao1 diversity. Samples from a shared batch, those prepared together, strongly co-clustered by F measure.

The library was made from cDNA and included unique molecular identifiers. Some 500,000 cDNA molecules were obtained per 1 to 10 million input T cells. TCRdb analysed the PCR reads with MiXCR anew, one entry per CDR3 protein. The repertoire holds 650,000 to 850,000 distinct CDR3 sequences, around 42% seen once, with 4.9% in the top ten. Remarks on this clonotype: Its matching antigen is unknown.

This TCR derives from a girl between 10 and 17 years old with multiple sclerosis. Specimen: blood. The chain is built from TRBV29-1 and TRBJ2-1; D possibly corresponds to TRBD1 (5 bases). In DNA form, the CDR3 reads TGCAGCGTTGTTCTCCTTTCAGGGAATGAGCAGTTCTTC. This encodes CSVVLLSGNEQFF.